Detailed here is one T cell receptor (beta chain). The antigen is not known. V was cut by 7 bases and J by 1 base, with 10 bases left in between. This CDR3 has 13 amino acids. Germline CDR1 reads MNHNS; CDR2 reads SASEGT. This specimen belongs to a study of cytomegalovirus exposure and HLA in healthy donors. The PCR made use of 60 Vbeta and 13 Jbeta primers. Only in-frame clones appear in the TCRdb table, and some are missing; sequencing was by immunoSEQ multiplex PCR. Here the sample spans around 110,000 clones, over 50% being singletons. Study observations and caveats: In an earlier analysis, about 87% or about 30%: the productive usage of most TCR beta V segments. Accounts indicate the classifier identified cytomegalovirus status with strong specificity and sensitivity.

This receptor was identified in a woman between 40 and 55 years old in good health and CMV-seropositive. Sequenced: PBMCs. The chain recombines TRBV6-1 with TRBJ1-1, with D tentatively TRBD1 (5 bases). CDR3 protein: CASTPRENTEAFF. CDR3 nucleotide sequence: TGTGCCAGCACCCCCAGGGAGAACACTGAAGCTTTCTTT.